Below are 9 T cell receptor beta chains sequenced from a single sample in a study of blood T cell repertoires in COVID-19. Clones were sequenced by immunoSEQ multiplex PCR, and TCRdb holds only the in-frame ones, with some missing. The table lists more than 85,000 clones, 80% to 85% of them singletons, with approximately 15% in the top ten. Specimen: peripheral blood. The receptors were sampled from a woman aged 80 or older with acute or convalescent COVID-19.

This clone occurred a few times. The V call is TRBV5-4, the J call TRBJ2-7, with TRBD2 identical over 12 bases. Germline V gene data show CDR1 as SGHNT and CDR2 as YYREEE (reference sequence). The V segment lost 7 bases and the J segment 4 bases; nucleotides outside the gene matches: 6. This CDR3 is built from 14 residues. CDR3 residues: CASGLAGRDYEQYV. The DNA for the CDR3 is TGTGCCAGCGGACTAGCGGGACGTGATTACGAGCAGTACGTC.

In this sample, this clone turned up a few times. V is TRBV5-4 and J is TRBJ2-3, with 13 bases matching TRBD2. The CDR3 covers 15 residues. From germline, CDR1 is SGHNT and CDR2 YYREEE (reference sequence). Germline trimming cut 5 bases from V and 10 bases from J; bases unmatched to any gene: 10. The CDR3 nucleotides read TGTGCCAGCAGTTCCGGGACTAGCGGGAAAGGGTCGCAGTATTTT. The encoded protein is CASSSGTSGKGSQYF. The variable domain in full, completed from reference TRBV5-4 and TRBJ2-3, reads ETGVTQSPTHLIKTRGQQVTLRCSSQSGHNTVSWYQQALGQGPQFIFQYYREEENGRGNFPPRFSGLQFPNYSSELNVNALELDDSALYLCASSSGTSGKGSQYFGPGTRLTVL.

The chain is built from TRBV5-1 and TRBJ1-6; tentative D call: TRBD1 (6 bases). The CDR3 covers 15 residues. V was shortened by 4 bases and J by 10 bases, with 18 bases between the two germline ends. Germline V gives CDR1 SGHRS, CDR2 YFSETQ. CDR3 sequence: CASSRSNRDHSPLHF. The CDR3 coding sequence is TGCGCCAGCAGCCGCTCGAACAGGGATCACTCACCCCTCCACTTT. The variable domain in full, completed from reference TRBV5-1 and TRBJ1-6, reads KAGVTQTPRYLIKTRGQQVTLSCSPISGHRSVSWYQQTPGQGLQFLFEYFSETQRNKGNFPGRFSGRQFSNSRSEMNVSTLELGDSALYLCASSRSNRDHSPLHFGNGTRLTVT.

V is TRBV2 and J is TRBJ2-7; no clear D gene. Germline lookup yields CDR1 SNHLY and CDR2 FYNNEI. Trimming took 3 bases from V and 4 from J, leaving 16 bases between them. The CDR3 loop spans 15 amino acids. In nucleotides, the CDR3 is TGTGCCAGCAGTGAGACGGGTCGACTCGTTTACGAGCAGTACGTC. As protein: CASSETGRLVYEQYV.

The sample holds a few counts of this clone. As DNA, the CDR3 is TGTGCCAGTAGTGCGGGACAGGTCAACTATGGCTACACCTTC. Protein product: CASSAGQVNYGYTF. V usage is TRBV19 and J usage is TRBJ1-2; TRBD1 aligns across 8 bases. This CDR3 region has 14 residues. Germline assignment: CDR1 LNHDA and CDR2 SQIVND (reference sequence). Germline trimming cut 5 bases from V and 2 bases from J; bases unmatched to any gene: 4.

This clone showed up just a few times. This rearrangement joins TRBV5-1 to TRBJ2-5; the D gene is possibly TRBD1 (5 bases). Trimming removed 0 bases from V and 5 bases from J, with 11 bases in between. From germline, CDR1 is SGHRS and CDR2 YFSETQ. This CDR3 has 14 amino acids. The CDR3 sequence is CASSLDSAGETQYF. The CDR3, as DNA: TGCGCCAGCAGCTTGGACTCTGCAGGGGAGACCCAGTACTTC.

The chain links TRBV30 to TRBJ1-5; D possibly corresponds to TRBD1 (6 bases). Germline V gene lookup returns CDR1 GTSNPN and CDR2 SVGIG (reference sequence). This CDR3 has 14 residues. V lost 3 bases and J lost 5, with 14 bases in between. CDR3 bases: TGTGCCTGGAGCTCGACAGGTAGGGATCAGCCCCAGCATTTT. Its translation is CAWSSTGRDQPQHF.

On this clone itself: This sample includes further DNA sequences coding for the same CDR3. The chain recombines TRBV6-5 with TRBJ2-5; 7 nucleotides line up with TRBD2. This CDR3 contains 15 residues. The V gene end was trimmed by 0 bases and the J gene end by 5 bases; junction bases not matched to a gene: 6. Germline assignment: CDR1 MNHEY and CDR2 SVGAGI. CDR3 coding DNA: TGTGCCAGCAGTTACTCGGGGACCGGGGGGGAGACCCAGTACTTC. Its protein is CASSYSGTGGETQYF.

The chain has TRBV19 and TRBJ1-5; no definite D call. Germline assignment: CDR1 LNHDA and CDR2 SQIVND (reference sequence). The CDR3 spans 15 residues. Trimming left V 2 bases short and J 4 bases short, with 12 bases between. For the CDR3, the DNA is TGTGCCAGTAGTATAAATCCGGTACCAAATCAGCCCCAGCATTTT. As protein: CASSINPVPNQPQHF.